This T cell receptor (beta chain) was recorded in a study of blood T cell dynamics during melanoma immunotherapy. Study-wide findings and caveats: It remained unknown if the driving T cell clones were melanoma-specific.

The length of the CDR3 is 17 residues. Assay: immunoSEQ multiplex PCR; the TCRdb copy retains only in-frame clones and omits some. The table includes some 840 clones, over 60% detected once. To note about this clone: What it binds is not known.

Time point indicated: week 3, after first cycle of checkpoint inhibitor. This specimen was central memory CD8+ T cells from blood, taken from a patient treated with checkpoint blockade. V is TRBV22-1 and J is TRBJ2-6. TRBV22-1 is reported as a pseudogene. The sequence derives from a human donor with melanoma. CDR3 in DNA: TGTCCTGGGAGACATCATCGCGAACAAATTCGGGCCAACGTCCTGACTTTC. It specifies CPGRHHREQIRANVLTF.